The rows below give T cell receptor beta chains drawn from one sample of a study of cytomegalovirus exposure and HLA in healthy donors. This table comes from immunoSEQ multiplex PCR, and its TCRdb copy is limited to in-frame clones, with some not included. The table has some 120,000 clones, about three quarters seen once. The sequenced material came from PBMCs. Receptors originate from a human donor in good health. Both conserved end residues are part of each CDR3.

j_call: TRBJ1-4
v_call: TRBV4-1
cdr3_aa: CASSQVGTENEKLFF

j_call: TRBJ1-2
v_call: TRBV27
cdr3_aa: CASSSSNYGYTF

j_call: TRBJ1-4
v_call: TRBV2
cdr3_aa: CASSLGRGPGREKLFF

j_call: TRBJ2-2
v_call: TRBV6-4
cdr3_aa: CASRTEPVTGELFF

j_call: TRBJ1-3
v_call: TRBV4-2
cdr3_aa: CASSQTLGGPLGNTIYF

j_call: TRBJ2-3
v_call: TRBV29-1
cdr3_aa: CSVAGLSTDTQYF

j_call: TRBJ2-7
v_call: TRBV15
cdr3_aa: CATSVGGDAYEQYF

j_call: TRBJ2-1
v_call: TRBV5-6
cdr3_aa: CASSPGGAFSYNEQFF

j_call: TRBJ2-1
v_call: TRBV12-1
cdr3_aa: CASSFRSVANGGAYNEQFF

j_call: TRBJ2-7
v_call: TRBV14
cdr3_aa: CASSQLAGVTYEQYF

j_call: TRBJ1-2
v_call: TRBV5-1
cdr3_aa: CASSPTGVGSNYGYTF

j_call: TRBJ1-1
v_call: TRBV7-9
cdr3_aa: CASSRAGGTEAFF

j_call: TRBJ2-3
v_call: TRBV27
cdr3_aa: CASSITGQGTDTQYF

j_call: TRBJ1-5
v_call: TRBV6-5
cdr3_aa: CASSTTPGVGQPQHF

j_call: TRBJ1-3
v_call: TRBV9
cdr3_aa: CASSVAGEDRNTIYF

j_call: TRBJ1-2
v_call: TRBV6-1
cdr3_aa: CASSEGTGSPYTF

j_call: TRBJ2-7
v_call: TRBV28
cdr3_aa: CASSPTSGYEQYF

j_call: TRBJ2-7
v_call: TRBV5-8
cdr3_aa: CASSLVGTGYEQYF

j_call: TRBJ2-7
v_call: TRBV7-9
cdr3_aa: CSSSYFYEQYF

j_call: TRBJ2-3
v_call: TRBV10-3
cdr3_aa: CAINPTSRGPTDTQYF

j_call: TRBJ2-1
v_call: TRBV18
cdr3_aa: CASSPSWSSYNEQFF

j_call: TRBJ2-2
v_call: TRBV19
cdr3_aa: CASRSEYLTGELFF

j_call: TRBJ1-5
v_call: TRBV18
cdr3_aa: CASSPAPDFNQPQHF

j_call: TRBJ1-1
v_call: TRBV4-1
cdr3_aa: CASSQQQGATEAFF

j_call: TRBJ2-1
v_call: TRBV5-1
cdr3_aa: CASSQGDNEQFF

j_call: TRBJ2-1
v_call: TRBV10-3
cdr3_aa: CAISDQGLAGGSSYNEQFF

j_call: TRBJ2-3
v_call: TRBV5-1
cdr3_aa: CASSLGLTPTDTQYF

j_call: TRBJ1-5
v_call: TRBV11-2
cdr3_aa: CASSLRGDQPQHF

j_call: TRBJ2-7
v_call: TRBV2
cdr3_aa: CASSPGQGLGEQYF

j_call: TRBJ1-2
v_call: TRBV5-5
cdr3_aa: CASSLTLERGYTF

j_call: TRBJ2-2
v_call: TRBV7-9
cdr3_aa: CASSPRTGSNTGELFF